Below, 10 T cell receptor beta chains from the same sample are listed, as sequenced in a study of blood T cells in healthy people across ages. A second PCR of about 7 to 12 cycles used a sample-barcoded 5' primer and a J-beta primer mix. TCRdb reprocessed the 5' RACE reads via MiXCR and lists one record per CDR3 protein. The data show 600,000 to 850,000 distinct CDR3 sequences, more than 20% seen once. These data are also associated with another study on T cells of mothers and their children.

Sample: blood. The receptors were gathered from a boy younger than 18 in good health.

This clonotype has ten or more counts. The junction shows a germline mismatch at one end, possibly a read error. CDR3 in amino acids: CASSLTRRNGETQYF. CDR3 nucleotide sequence: TGTGCTAGCAGCTTAACTCGGAGAAATGGGGAGACCCAGTACTTC. This chain connects TRBV7-7 to TRBJ2-5; no clear D. CDR1 is SSHAT and CDR2 is FNYEAQ in the germline V gene (reference sequence). The CDR3 contains 15 residues.

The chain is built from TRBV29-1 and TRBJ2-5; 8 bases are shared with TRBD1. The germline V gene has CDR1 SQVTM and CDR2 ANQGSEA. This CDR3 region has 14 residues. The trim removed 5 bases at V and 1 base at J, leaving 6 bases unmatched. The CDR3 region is CSVFGTGLQETQYF. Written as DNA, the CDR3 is TGCAGCGTTTTCGGGACAGGCCTCCAAGAGACCCAGTACTTC.

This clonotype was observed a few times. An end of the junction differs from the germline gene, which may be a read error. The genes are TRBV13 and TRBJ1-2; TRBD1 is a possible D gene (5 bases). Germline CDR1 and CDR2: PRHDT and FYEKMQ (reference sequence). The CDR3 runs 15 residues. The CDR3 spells CASSSQGYRMDGHTF. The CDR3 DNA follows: TGTGCCAGCAGCTCCCAAGGCTACAGGATGGATGGCCACACCTTC.

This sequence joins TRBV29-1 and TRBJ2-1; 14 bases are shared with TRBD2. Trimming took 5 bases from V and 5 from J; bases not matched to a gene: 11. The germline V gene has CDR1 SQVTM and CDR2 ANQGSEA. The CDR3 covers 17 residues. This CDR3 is CSVLYWTSGRTHNEQFF. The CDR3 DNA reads TGCAGCGTTTTATATTGGACTAGCGGGAGGACCCACAATGAGCAGTTCTTC.

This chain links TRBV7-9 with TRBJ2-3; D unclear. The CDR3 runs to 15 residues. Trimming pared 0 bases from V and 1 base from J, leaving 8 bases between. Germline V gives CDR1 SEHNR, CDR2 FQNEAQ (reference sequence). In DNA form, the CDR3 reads TGTGCCAGCAGCTTAGCGTCTGAGGGCACAGATACGCAGTATTTT. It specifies CASSLASEGTDTQYF.

The CDR3 nucleotides are TGTGCCAGCAGCCCCAGAACTCACAGGGCCGGGGAGCTGTTTTTT. This encodes CASSPRTHRAGELFF. The chain links TRBV11-1 to TRBJ2-2; perhaps TRBD1 as D (6 bases). Trimming removed 5 bases at V and 6 bases at J, with 16 bases between. In germline, CDR1 is SGHAT, CDR2 FQDESV (reference sequence). This CDR3 region has 15 residues.

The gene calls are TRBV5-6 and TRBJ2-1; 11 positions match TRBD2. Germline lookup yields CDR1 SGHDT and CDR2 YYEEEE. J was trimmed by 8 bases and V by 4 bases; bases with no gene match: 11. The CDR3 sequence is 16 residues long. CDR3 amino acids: CASSPRLAGMNHEQFF. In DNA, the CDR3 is TGTGCCAGCAGCCCCAGACTAGCGGGGATGAACCATGAGCAGTTCTTC.

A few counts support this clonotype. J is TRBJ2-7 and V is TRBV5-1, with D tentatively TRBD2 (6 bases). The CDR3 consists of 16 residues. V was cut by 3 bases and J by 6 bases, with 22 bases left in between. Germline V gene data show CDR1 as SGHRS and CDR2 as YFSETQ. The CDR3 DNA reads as TGCGCCAGCAGCTGGGTAGGAGGGAATGGGGGAGGCGAGCAGTACTTC. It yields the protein CASSWVGGNGGGEQYF.

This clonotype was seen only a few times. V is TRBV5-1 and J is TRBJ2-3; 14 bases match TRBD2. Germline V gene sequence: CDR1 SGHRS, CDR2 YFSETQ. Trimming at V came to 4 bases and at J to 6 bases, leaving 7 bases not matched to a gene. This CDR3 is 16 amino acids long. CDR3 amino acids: CASSPGLAGEVDTQYF. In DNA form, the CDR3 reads TGCGCCAGCAGCCCGGGACTAGCGGGAGAGGTGGATACGCAGTATTTT.

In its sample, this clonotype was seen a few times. The CDR3 spells CASSLTEGPGELFF. DNA of the CDR3: TGTGCCAGCAGCTTAACGGAAGGGCCCGGGGAGCTGTTTTTT. The chain recombines TRBV7-3 with TRBJ2-2; D is unresolved. Trimming cost V 0 bases and J 6 bases, with 8 bases left between them. Germline V gives CDR1 SGHTA, CDR2 FQGTGA. The CDR3 length is 14 residues.